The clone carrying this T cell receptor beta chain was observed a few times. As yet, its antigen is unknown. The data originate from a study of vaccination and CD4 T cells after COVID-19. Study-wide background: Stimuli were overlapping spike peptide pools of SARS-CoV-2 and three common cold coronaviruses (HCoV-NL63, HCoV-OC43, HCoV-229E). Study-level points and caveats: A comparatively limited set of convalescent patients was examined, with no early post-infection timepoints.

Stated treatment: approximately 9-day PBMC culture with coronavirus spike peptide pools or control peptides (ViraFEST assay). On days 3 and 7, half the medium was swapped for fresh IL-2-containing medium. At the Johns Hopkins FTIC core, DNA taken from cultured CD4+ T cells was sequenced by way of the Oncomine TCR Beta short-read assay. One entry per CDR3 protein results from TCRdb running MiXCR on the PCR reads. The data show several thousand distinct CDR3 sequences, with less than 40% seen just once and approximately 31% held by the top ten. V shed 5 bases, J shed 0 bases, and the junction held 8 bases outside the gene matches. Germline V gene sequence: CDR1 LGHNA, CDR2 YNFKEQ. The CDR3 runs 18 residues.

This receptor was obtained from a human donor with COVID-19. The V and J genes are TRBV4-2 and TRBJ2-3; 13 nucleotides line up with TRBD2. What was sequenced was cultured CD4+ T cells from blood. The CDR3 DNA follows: TGTGCCAGCAGCGCCAGACTAGCGGGGGGCCCTAGCACAGATACGCAGTATTTT. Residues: CASSARLAGGPSTDTQYF.